The 3 T cell receptor beta chains below were found in one sample sequenced in a study of Graves' ophthalmopathy and Graves' hyperthyroidism (dated 2018 in TCRdb). Sequencing took place on an Illumina HiSeq 2000. For repertoire sequencing, TCR beta CDR3 regions were amplified from RNA transcripts. The first round was an RT-PCR using HTBI primers with the Qiagen OneStep RT-PCR kit, and this first round was followed by a second-round multiplex PCR, then size selection and purification. The public reads were run again by TCRdb, first through fastp at Q25 and then through MiXCR, and only productive beta chains were kept. Every entry covers one CDR3 protein and lists the most common genes and DNA from its rows. The sample has a few hundred thousand distinct CDR3 sequences on record, about 35% of them singletons. Less than 4.5% of the sample lies in the top ten. The sequencing input was peripheral blood or thyroid tissue (not recorded which). These TCRs come from an adult man with Graves' hyperthyroidism.

The rearrangement joins TRBV29-1 to TRBJ2-7, with D possibly matching TRBD2 (5 bases). This CDR3 comprises 11 residues. The V end was cut by 6 bases, the J end by 3 bases, with 9 bases between. Germline loops: CDR1 SQVTM, CDR2 ANQGSEA. CDR3 nucleotides: TGCAGCGTGCTCGGAGGCTACGAGCAGTACTTC. Translating gives CSVLGGYEQYF.

This clonotype was picked up one time. The J gene is TRBJ2-2, the V gene TRBV7-4; possibly TRBD1 for D (6 bases). Trimming took off 3 bases at V and 1 base at J, with 15 bases between the two ends. Germline CDR1 reads SGHVT; CDR2 reads SQSDAQ. This CDR3 has 17 amino acids. Here the CDR3 reads CASSLIFGQRNTGELFF. In nucleotides, the CDR3 is TGTGCCAGCAGCTTGATCTTCGGACAGAGGAACACCGGGGAGCTGTTTTTT.

The chain has TRBV7-9 and TRBJ2-7; 8 bases agree with TRBD2. The CDR3 covers 13 residues. Germline V gives CDR1 SEHNR, CDR2 FQNEAQ (reference sequence). The trim removed 6 bases at V and 4 bases at J, leaving 5 bases unmatched. The CDR3 sequence is CASSFGGRYEQYF. The CDR3 nucleotides read TGTGCCAGCAGTTTCGGCGGGAGGTACGAGCAGTACTTC.